Listed below are T cell receptor beta chains from one sample, sequenced in a study of T cell responses to AZD1222 COVID-19 vaccine. Produced via immunoSEQ multiplex PCR; TCRdb's table is partial and in-frame only. The data show 95,000 to 130,000 clones, around 94% seen once. The sequences come from peripheral blood, collected on day 0 of AZD1222 vaccination. The receptor set was obtained from an adult in good health. CDR3s include the opening cysteine and the closing phenylalanine or tryptophan. The D gene is left open where the match is weak. Some rows mark clone size as missing; the rest say once, few, many or name a class of expanded clone.

d_gene: TRBD1
j_gene: TRBJ1-5
v_gene: TRBV2
abundance: NA
CDR3aa: CASTGQGGGNQPQHF
CDR3nt: TGTGCCAGCACAGGACAGGGAGGAGGCAATCAGCCCCAGCATTTT

d_gene: TRBD2
j_gene: TRBJ2-7
v_gene: TRBV5-1
abundance: once
CDR3aa: CASSLMTSRPYEQYF
CDR3nt: TGCGCCAGCAGCTTGATGACTAGCCGCCCCTACGAGCAGTACTTC

d_gene: NA
j_gene: TRBJ1-5
v_gene: TRBV6-5
abundance: few
CDR3aa: CASSQQANQPQHF
CDR3nt: TGTGCCAGCAGTCAGCAAGCGAATCAGCCCCAGCATTTT

d_gene: NA
j_gene: TRBJ1-2
v_gene: TRBV29-1
abundance: NA
CDR3aa: CSVQIPLFSLGYTF
CDR3nt: TGCAGCGTCCAGATACCACTCTTTTCACTTGGCTACACCTTC

d_gene: NA
j_gene: TRBJ2-1
v_gene: TRBV28
abundance: NA
CDR3aa: CASRQGTEQFF
CDR3nt: TGTGCCAGCAGGCAAGGGACGGAGCAGTTCTTC

d_gene: NA
j_gene: TRBJ2-1
v_gene: TRBV7-9
abundance: NA
CDR3aa: CASSLVSYNEQFF
CDR3nt: TGTGCCAGCAGCTTAGTCTCCTACAATGAGCAGTTCTTC

d_gene: NA
j_gene: TRBJ2-6
v_gene: TRBV10-2
abundance: NA
CDR3aa: CASSSPNVLTF
CDR3nt: TGCGCCAGCAGTAGCCCCAACGTCCTGACTTTC

d_gene: NA
j_gene: TRBJ1-4
v_gene: TRBV29-1
abundance: NA
CDR3aa: CSVARTTNEKLFF
CDR3nt: TGCAGCGTTGCCAGGACAACTAATGAAAAACTGTTTTTT

d_gene: NA
j_gene: TRBJ2-1
v_gene: TRBV7-3
abundance: once
CDR3aa: CASSPIWGGQASSYNEQFF
CDR3nt: TGTGCCAGCAGCCCTATTTGGGGGGGGCAGGCCAGCTCCTACAATGAGCAGTTCTTC

d_gene: NA
j_gene: TRBJ1-5
v_gene: TRBV2
abundance: NA
CDR3aa: CASSEARAVAGRSNQPQHF
CDR3nt: TGTGCCAGCAGTGAAGCGAGGGCCGTCGCAGGGAGAAGCAATCAGCCCCAGCATTTT

d_gene: NA
j_gene: TRBJ2-1
v_gene: TRBV7-9
abundance: NA
CDR3aa: CASSLFPTRLPYNEQFF
CDR3nt: TGTGCCAGCAGCTTATTTCCCACTCGTTTACCCTACAATGAGCAGTTCTTC

d_gene: NA
j_gene: TRBJ2-5
v_gene: TRBV6-5
abundance: NA
CDR3aa: CASSYIETQYF
CDR3nt: TGTGCCAGCAGTTATATCGAGACCCAGTACTTC

d_gene: NA
j_gene: TRBJ2-3
v_gene: TRBV28
abundance: NA
CDR3aa: CASNLSGTDTQYF
CDR3nt: TGTGCCAGCAACCTTAGCGGCACAGATACGCAGTATTTT

d_gene: TRBD1
j_gene: TRBJ1-6
v_gene: TRBV27
abundance: NA
CDR3aa: CASSQRGPGSSYNSPLHF
CDR3nt: TGTGCCAGCAGTCAGAGGGGGCCGGGGAGCTCCTATAATTCACCCCTCCACTTT

d_gene: NA
j_gene: TRBJ2-1
v_gene: TRBV15
abundance: NA
CDR3aa: CATSRGGSTAEQFF
CDR3nt: TGTGCCACCAGCAGAGGAGGAAGCACCGCTGAGCAGTTCTTC

d_gene: TRBD1
j_gene: TRBJ2-3
v_gene: TRBV5-4
abundance: once
CDR3aa: CASSSQGASTDTQYF
CDR3nt: TGTGCCAGCAGCTCACAGGGGGCTAGCACAGATACGCAGTATTTT

d_gene: NA
j_gene: TRBJ1-1
v_gene: TRBV18
abundance: NA
CDR3aa: CASQPGGLTEAFF
CDR3nt: TGTGCCAGCCAACCGGGGGGTCTCACTGAAGCTTTCTTT

d_gene: NA
j_gene: TRBJ1-6
v_gene: TRBV6-2/TRBV6-3
abundance: once
CDR3aa: CASSYSSFGTGHSPLHF
CDR3nt: TGTGCCAGCAGTTACTCGTCTTTTGGAACAGGTCATTCACCCCTCCACTTT

d_gene: TRBD1
j_gene: TRBJ1-6
v_gene: TRBV30
abundance: NA
CDR3aa: CAWSLGQGGSYNSPLHF
CDR3nt: TGTGCCTGGAGTCTCGGACAGGGGGGCTCCTATAATTCACCCCTCCACTTT

d_gene: NA
j_gene: TRBJ2-5
v_gene: TRBV3-1/TRBV3-2
abundance: NA
CDR3aa: CASSPSSGGSQETQYF
CDR3nt: TGTGCCAGCAGCCCCTCATCTGGGGGGTCACAAGAGACCCAGTACTTC

d_gene: NA
j_gene: TRBJ2-3
v_gene: TRBV19
abundance: NA
CDR3aa: CASSLGSLTDTQYF
CDR3nt: TGTGCCAGTAGTCTAGGCTCTTTAACAGATACGCAGTATTTT

d_gene: NA
j_gene: TRBJ1-5
v_gene: TRBV27
abundance: NA
CDR3aa: CASKNQGSNQPQHF
CDR3nt: TGTGCCAGCAAAAACCAGGGTAGCAATCAGCCCCAGCATTTT

d_gene: NA
j_gene: TRBJ2-1
v_gene: TRBV11-3
abundance: NA
CDR3aa: CASSLFSGPHNEQFF
CDR3nt: TGTGCCAGCAGCCTCTTTAGCGGACCACACAATGAGCAGTTCTTC

d_gene: NA
j_gene: TRBJ2-5
v_gene: TRBV5-5
abundance: NA
CDR3aa: CASSLLTQETQYF
CDR3nt: TGTGCCAGCAGCTTGCTTACCCAAGAGACCCAGTACTTC

d_gene: NA
j_gene: TRBJ2-1
v_gene: TRBV24-1
abundance: NA
CDR3aa: CATSDLQPLSSLDYNEQFF
CDR3nt: TGTGCCACCAGTGATTTGCAGCCTCTTTCTAGCCTTGATTACAATGAGCAGTTCTTC

d_gene: NA
j_gene: TRBJ2-7
v_gene: TRBV6-6
abundance: NA
CDR3aa: CASSYRAGRYYEQYF
CDR3nt: TGTGCCAGCAGTTACCGGGCAGGACGCTACTACGAGCAGTACTTC

d_gene: NA
j_gene: TRBJ2-6
v_gene: TRBV5-8
abundance: NA
CDR3aa: CASSVIQRVYGANVLTF
CDR3nt: TGTGCCAGCAGCGTAATCCAGCGGGTCTATGGGGCCAACGTCCTGACTTTC

d_gene: TRBD1
j_gene: TRBJ2-7
v_gene: TRBV20-1
abundance: NA
CDR3aa: CSASQTGDLYEQYF
CDR3nt: TGCAGTGCTAGTCAGACAGGGGACCTCTACGAGCAGTACTTC

d_gene: NA
j_gene: TRBJ1-5
v_gene: TRBV9
abundance: NA
CDR3aa: CASSQGDQPQHF
CDR3nt: TGTGCCAGCAGCCAGGGCGATCAGCCCCAGCATTTT

d_gene: NA
j_gene: TRBJ1-3
v_gene: TRBV28
abundance: NA
CDR3aa: CASTPGGLVGNTIYF
CDR3nt: TGTGCCAGCACCCCAGGAGGGTTAGTAGGAAACACCATATATTTT